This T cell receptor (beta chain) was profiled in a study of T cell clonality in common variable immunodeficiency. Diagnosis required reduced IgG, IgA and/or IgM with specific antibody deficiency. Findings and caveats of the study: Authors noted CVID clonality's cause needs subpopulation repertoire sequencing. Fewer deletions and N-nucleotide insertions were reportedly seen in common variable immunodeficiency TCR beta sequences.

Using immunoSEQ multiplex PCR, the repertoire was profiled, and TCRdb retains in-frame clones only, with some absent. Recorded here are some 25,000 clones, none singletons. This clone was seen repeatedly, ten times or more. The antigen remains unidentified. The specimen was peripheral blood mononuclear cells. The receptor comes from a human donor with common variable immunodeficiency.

The CDR3 DNA, read in part, is TGTGCCAGCAGCTTAGCGCAGGGGTTCTTTGAG. Residues: CASSLAQGFFE. The whole CDR3 protein reads CASSLAQGFFEQFF. J is TRBJ2-1 and V is TRBV7-8; tentatively, D is TRBD1 (6 bases). The read finishes 3 residues shy of the CDR3 end, and the germline J gene is used to complete it. The CDR3 consists of 14 residues. Germline CDR1 SGHVS, CDR2 FQNEAQ. The V end was cut by 0 bases, the J end by 9 bases, with 12 bases between.